The clone carrying this T cell receptor beta chain is a singleton in its sample. This sample stems from a study of blood T cell repertoires in COVID-19. Study-wide context: Acute and convalescent COVID-19 specimens originated in the United States, Italy and Spain. From T cells, B-cell-depleted T cells, or PBMCs came the material, which was cDNA or gDNA.

The trim removed 2 bases at V and 4 bases at J, leaving 8 bases unmatched. This CDR3 is 15 amino acids long. Germline V gives CDR1 MNHEY, CDR2 SVGAGI. Profiling relied on immunoSEQ multiplex PCR, and the TCRdb table lists in-frame clones only, not all of them. The sample contains about 120,000 clones, roughly 84% of which appear only once. This receptor was identified in an elderly woman with acute or convalescent COVID-19. The J gene is TRBJ2-7, the V gene TRBV6-5; 7 positions agree with TRBD2. The sequencing sample was made of peripheral blood. The CDR3 loop reads CASSYSGGGLYEQYF. CDR3 DNA: TGTGCCAGCAGTTACAGTGGCGGGGGATTGTACGAGCAGTACTTC.